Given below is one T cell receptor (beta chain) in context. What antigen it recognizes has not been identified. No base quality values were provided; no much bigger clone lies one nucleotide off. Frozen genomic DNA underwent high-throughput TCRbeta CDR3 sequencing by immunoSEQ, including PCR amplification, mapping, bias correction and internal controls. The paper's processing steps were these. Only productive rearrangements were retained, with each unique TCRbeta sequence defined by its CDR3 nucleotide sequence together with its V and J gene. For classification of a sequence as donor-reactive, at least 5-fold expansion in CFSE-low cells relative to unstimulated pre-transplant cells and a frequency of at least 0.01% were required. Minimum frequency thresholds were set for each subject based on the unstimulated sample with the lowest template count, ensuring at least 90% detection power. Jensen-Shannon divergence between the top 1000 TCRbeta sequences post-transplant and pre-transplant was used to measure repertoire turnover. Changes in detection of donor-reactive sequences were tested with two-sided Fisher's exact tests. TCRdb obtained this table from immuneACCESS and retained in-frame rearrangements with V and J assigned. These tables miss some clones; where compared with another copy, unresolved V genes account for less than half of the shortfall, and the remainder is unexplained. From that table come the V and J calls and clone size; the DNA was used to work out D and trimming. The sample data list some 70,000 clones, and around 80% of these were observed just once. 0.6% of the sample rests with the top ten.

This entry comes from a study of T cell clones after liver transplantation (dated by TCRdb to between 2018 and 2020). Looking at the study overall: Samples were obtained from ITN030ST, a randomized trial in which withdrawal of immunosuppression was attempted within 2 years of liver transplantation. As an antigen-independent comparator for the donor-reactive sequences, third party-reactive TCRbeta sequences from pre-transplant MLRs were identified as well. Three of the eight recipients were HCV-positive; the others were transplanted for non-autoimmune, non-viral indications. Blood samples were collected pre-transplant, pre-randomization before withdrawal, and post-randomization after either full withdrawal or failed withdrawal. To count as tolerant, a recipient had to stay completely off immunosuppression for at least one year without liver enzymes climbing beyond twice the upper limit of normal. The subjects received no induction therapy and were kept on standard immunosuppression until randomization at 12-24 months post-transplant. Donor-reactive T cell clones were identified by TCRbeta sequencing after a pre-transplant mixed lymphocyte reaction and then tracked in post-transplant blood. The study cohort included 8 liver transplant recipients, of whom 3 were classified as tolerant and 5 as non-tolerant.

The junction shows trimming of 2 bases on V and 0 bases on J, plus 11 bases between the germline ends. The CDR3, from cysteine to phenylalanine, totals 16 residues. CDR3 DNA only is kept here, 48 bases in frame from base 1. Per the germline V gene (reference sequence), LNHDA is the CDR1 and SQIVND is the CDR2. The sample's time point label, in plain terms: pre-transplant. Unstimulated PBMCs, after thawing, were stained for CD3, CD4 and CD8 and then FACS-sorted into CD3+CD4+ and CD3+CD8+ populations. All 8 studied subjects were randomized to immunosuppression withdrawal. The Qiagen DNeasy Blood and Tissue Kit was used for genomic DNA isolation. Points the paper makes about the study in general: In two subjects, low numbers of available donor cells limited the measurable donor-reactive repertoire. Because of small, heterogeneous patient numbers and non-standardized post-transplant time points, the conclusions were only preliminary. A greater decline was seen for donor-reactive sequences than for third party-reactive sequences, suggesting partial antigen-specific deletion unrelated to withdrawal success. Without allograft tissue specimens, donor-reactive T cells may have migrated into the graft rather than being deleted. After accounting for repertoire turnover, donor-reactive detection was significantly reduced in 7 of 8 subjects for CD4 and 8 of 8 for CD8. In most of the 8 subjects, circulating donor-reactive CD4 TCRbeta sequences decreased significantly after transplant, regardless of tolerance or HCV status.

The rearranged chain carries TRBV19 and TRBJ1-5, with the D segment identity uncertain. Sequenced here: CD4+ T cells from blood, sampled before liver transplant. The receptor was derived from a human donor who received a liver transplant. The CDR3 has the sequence CASSITHSNSNQPQHF. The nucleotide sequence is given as TGTGCCAGTAGTATAACCCACTCAAATAGCAATCAGCCCCAGCATTTT.